This T cell receptor (beta chain) was sequenced in a study of blood T cell repertoires in COVID-19. Some clones are missing from TCRdb's copy, which holds only in-frame ones; the method was immunoSEQ multiplex PCR. The top ten clones hold 9.5% to 13% of a sample with 150,000 to 200,000 clones, 80% to 90% of them seen once. The CDR3 contains 14 residues. J was trimmed by 5 bases and V by 5 bases; bases with no gene match: 11. The germline V gene encodes CDR1 GTSNPN and CDR2 SVGIG (reference sequence). The chain carries TRBV30 and TRBJ1-1; TRBD1 agrees at 7 bases. The TCR was taken from a woman aged 55-70 years with COVID-19, enrolled during active disease. The source material was peripheral blood. The CDR3 loop reads CAWGAGGRRTEAFF. Here the CDR3 DNA reads TGTGCCTGGGGGGCAGGGGGGCGACGGACTGAAGCTTTCTTT.